This T cell receptor (beta chain) came from a study of post-analysis software for immune sequencing data. Study information: Relapsing-remitting, secondary progressive and progressive-relapsing courses of multiple sclerosis were included.

General study results and limits: Four to six TRBV segments were more frequent in patients than controls; TRBV5-6, TRBV5-1 and TRBV20-1 belonged to this group. The F measure placed samples prepared in the same batch into strongly shared clusters. Multiple sclerosis patients had significantly lower normalized Chao1 diversity than controls.

This clonotype was seen only a few times. Its antigen remains unidentified. The authors incorporated unique molecular identifiers into the TCR beta cDNA libraries. Once roughly 1 to 11 million T cells were used, roughly 490,000 cDNA molecules resulted. MiXCR was run by TCRdb on the PCR reads, yielding one entry per CDR3 protein. The data hold approximately 400,000 distinct CDR3 sequences, with around a third observed a single time. This CDR3 comprises 16 residues. Germline loops: CDR1 SGHRS, CDR2 YFSETQ. Trimming left V 0 bases short and J 1 base short, with 12 bases between. The genes are TRBV5-1 and TRBJ2-3; TRBD2 is a possible D gene (6 bases). Sequencing used blood. This sequence was found in a girl aged 5-17 years with multiple sclerosis. The CDR3 nucleotides are TGCGCCAGCAGCTTGGTGGCTAGCGTCGGCACAGATACGCAGTATTTT. It codes for CASSLVASVGTDTQYF. Full variable domain (rest looked up from reference TRBV5-1 and TRBJ2-3): KAGVTQTPRYLIKTRGQQVTLSCSPISGHRSVSWYQQTPGQGLQFLFEYFSETQRNKGNFPGRFSGRQFSNSRSEMNVSTLELGDSALYLCASSLVASVGTDTQYFGPGTRLTVL.